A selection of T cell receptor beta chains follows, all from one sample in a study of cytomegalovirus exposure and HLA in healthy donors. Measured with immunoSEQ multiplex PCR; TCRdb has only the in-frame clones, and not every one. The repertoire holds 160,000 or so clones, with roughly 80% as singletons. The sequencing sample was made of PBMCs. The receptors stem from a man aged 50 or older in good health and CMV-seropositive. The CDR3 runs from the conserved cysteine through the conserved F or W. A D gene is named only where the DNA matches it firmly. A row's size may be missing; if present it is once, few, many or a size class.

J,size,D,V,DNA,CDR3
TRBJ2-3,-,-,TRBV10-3,TGTGCCATCAGTGGAGGGCGTGGAGGCACAGATACGCAGTATTTT,CAISGGRGGTDTQYF
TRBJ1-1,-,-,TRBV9,TGTGCCAGCAGCGTTCGAGTGAACACTGAAGCTTTCTTT,CASSVRVNTEAFF
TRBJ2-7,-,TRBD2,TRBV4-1,TGCGCCAGCAGCCAAGATCCTGGGACTAGCGGGAGAAGAAACGAGCAGTACTTC,CASSQDPGTSGRRNEQYF
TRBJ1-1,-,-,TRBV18,TGTGCCAGCTCACCACTCGGCGGGAACACTGAAGCTTTCTTT,CASSPLGGNTEAFF
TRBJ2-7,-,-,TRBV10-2,TGCGCCAGCAGTGAAGACAGGCCCTACGAGCAGTACTTC,CASSEDRPYEQYF
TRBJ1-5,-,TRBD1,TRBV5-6,TGTGCCAGCAGCTTAGGCCCCCCGGGACAGGGTCAACCCCAGCATTTT,CASSLGPPGQGQPQHF
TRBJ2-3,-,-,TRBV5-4,TGTGCCAGCAGCGGGGGCTTCCGCCCTAGCACAGATACGCAGTATTTT,CASSGGFRPSTDTQYF
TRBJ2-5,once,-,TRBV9,TGTGCCAGCAGCCCATCGGACTACCAAGAGACCCAGTACTTC,CASSPSDYQETQYF
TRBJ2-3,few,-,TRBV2,TGTGCCAGCAGTGGGCAGCTAGCTAGCACAGATACGCAGTATTTT,CASSGQLASTDTQYF
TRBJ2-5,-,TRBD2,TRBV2,TGTGCCAGCAGGGGAGAGCGGGGTCGGGAGACCCAGTACTTC,CASRGERGRETQYF
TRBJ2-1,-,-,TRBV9,TGTGCCAGCAGCGTAGGAATTAGCCAACCCTACAATGAGCAGTTCTTC,CASSVGISQPYNEQFF
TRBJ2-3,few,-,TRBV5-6,TGTGCCAGCAGCCCACAGCGCACAGATACGCAGTATTTT,CASSPQRTDTQYF
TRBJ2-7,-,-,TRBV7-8,TGTGCCAGCACCGCCAGGTCCTCCTACGAGCAGTACTTC,CASTARSSYEQYF
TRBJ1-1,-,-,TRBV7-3,TGTGCCAGCAGCTCGACAGGAGCCTGGAACACTGAAGCTTTCTTT,CASSSTGAWNTEAFF
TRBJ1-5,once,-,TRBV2,TGTGCCAGCAGTCCTACAGAGTACGCCGGGCCCCAGCATTTT,CASSPTEYAGPQHF
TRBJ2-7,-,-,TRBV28,TGTGCCAGCAGTCCCCCCCCCGGGACCTACGAGCAGTACTTC,CASSPPPGTYEQYF
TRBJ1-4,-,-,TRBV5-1,TGCGCCAGCAGCTCCGGTGAGGGTAATGAAAAACTGTTTTTT,CASSSGEGNEKLFF
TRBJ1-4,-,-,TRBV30,TGTGCCTGGAGTGCTGTTTCGGGGTCGGGTGAAAAACTGTTTTTT,CAWSAVSGSGEKLFF
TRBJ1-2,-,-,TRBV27,TGTGCCAGCAGCCAGGGGATGTGGGTCGGTAACTATGGCTACACCTTC,CASSQGMWVGNYGYTF
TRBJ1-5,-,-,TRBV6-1,TGTGCCAGCAGTGAATTAACACTATATAGCAATCAGCCCCAGCATTTT,CASSELTLYSNQPQHF
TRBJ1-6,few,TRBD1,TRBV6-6,TGTGCCAGCAAGCCTCCGGGACAGTCTGATTCACCCCTCCACTTT,CASKPPGQSDSPLHF
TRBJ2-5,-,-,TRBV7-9,TGTGCCAGCAGCCGGACACCCCAAGAGACCCAGTACTTC,CASSRTPQETQYF
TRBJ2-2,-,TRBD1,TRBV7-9,TGTGCCAGCAGATCCGGGACAGGGGGATCCGGGGAGCTGTTTTTT,CASRSGTGGSGELFF
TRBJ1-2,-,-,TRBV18,TGTGCCAGCTCACCAACAGCCTCGGACTATGGCTACACCTTC,CASSPTASDYGYTF
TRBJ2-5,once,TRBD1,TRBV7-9,TGTGCCAGCAACCAGGCAGGGGGCTTCCGAGAGACCCAGTACTTC,CASNQAGGFRETQYF